This is a list of T cell receptor beta chains from one sample in a study of shared clonotypes between healthy human individuals. The assay was immunoSEQ multiplex PCR, and TCRdb's table has in-frame clones only and misses some. The top ten clones hold 0.35% to 0.45% of a sample with 2 million to 3 million clones, over 85% of them seen once. The sequenced sample was naive CD4+ T cells from PBMCs. These receptors originate from a man aged 18 to 35 in good health. Some clones in this sample may be carry-over from other donors' samples. The CDR3 runs from the conserved cysteine through the conserved F or W. Fields, in order: V gene, D gene, J gene, clone size, CDR3 DNA, CDR3 protein. A D gene is named only where the DNA matches it firmly. Not all rows give a size; the values are once, few, many and, for expanded clones, a class.

TRBV2,TRBD1,TRBJ2-1,.,TGTGCCAGCAGGAACAGGGGGAACTCCTACAATGAGCAGTTCTTC,CASRNRGNSYNEQFF
TRBV29-1,.,TRBJ1-1,.,TGCAGCGTGATGGGGTCCCAAGCTGAAGCTTTCTTT,CSVMGSQAEAFF
TRBV5-1,TRBD2,TRBJ2-7,.,TGCGCCAGCAGCCTTCTAGCGGGGGTGTCCGGCGAGCAGTACTTC,CASSLLAGVSGEQYF
TRBV4-3,.,TRBJ2-3,once,TGCGCCAGCAGCCAAGCGCAGGTCACAGATACGCAGTATTTT,CASSQAQVTDTQYF
TRBV11-2,TRBD2,TRBJ2-7,.,TGTGCCAGCAGCTTTCCTAGCGGGAGTAACGAGCAGTACTTC,CASSFPSGSNEQYF
TRBV6-6,.,TRBJ1-5,.,TGTGCCAGCAGCTCTATACAGGGTTTGCGCAATCAGCCCCAGCATTTT,CASSSIQGLRNQPQHF
TRBV5-4,.,TRBJ2-3,.,TGTGCCAGCAGACCTGGATGGGAAGGCACAGATACGCAGTATTTT,CASRPGWEGTDTQYF
TRBV7-8,.,TRBJ1-2,.,TGTGCCAGCAGCTTAGCTCGGGGTACGGCTCCTGGCTACACCTTC,CASSLARGTAPGYTF
TRBV15,TRBD1,TRBJ2-7,.,TGTGCCACCAGCACCCGGACAGGGGGATACGAGCAGTACTTC,CATSTRTGGYEQYF
TRBV5-1,TRBD2,TRBJ2-7,.,TGCGCCAGCAGCTTGGGACTAGCGGGAGGTAACTACGAGCAGTACTTC,CASSLGLAGGNYEQYF
TRBV2,TRBD1,TRBJ2-3,.,TGTGTCTCCTCCCGGGACAGGTACACAGATACGCAGTATTTT,CVSSRDRYTDTQYF
TRBV7-9,.,TRBJ1-2,.,TGTGCCAGCAGCTTAGAAGCCTCCCGAGGAGATGGCTACACCTTC,CASSLEASRGDGYTF
TRBV18,.,TRBJ1-1,once,TGTGCCAGCTCACCCCCGGGCAGGCGTTATAACACTGAAGCTTTCTTT,CASSPPGRRYNTEAFF
TRBV5-1,TRBD1,TRBJ1-2,.,TGCGCCAGCAGCTCCGGGACAGGGGGTAATGCCCTCTATGGCTACACCTTC,CASSSGTGGNALYGYTF
TRBV5-1,.,TRBJ2-1,.,TGCGCCAGCAGCTCACCACGCGGCACCAGCGTATTGACATACAATGAGCAGTTCTTC,CASSSPRGTSVLTYNEQFF
TRBV25-1,.,TRBJ2-7,.,TGTGCCAGCAGGGAGGGGGCCTACGAGCAGTACTTC,CASREGAYEQYF
TRBV5-1,.,TRBJ1-2,.,TGCGCCAGCAGCTTGGCTGGGGGGGAATTAGGCTACACCTTC,CASSLAGGELGYTF
TRBV5-6,TRBD2,TRBJ2-7,.,TGTGCCAGCAGCTTGGGTGGTAGCGGGAGAAAGTACTTC,CASSLGGSGRKYF
TRBV5-1,.,TRBJ2-1,.,TGCGCCAGCAGCTTGGGGCAACGCAGCTCCTACAATGAGCAGTTCTTC,CASSLGQRSSYNEQFF
TRBV7-8,.,TRBJ2-1,.,TGTGCCAGCAGCTTACCCAGATCCTACAATGAGCAGTTCTTC,CASSLPRSYNEQFF
TRBV7-9,.,TRBJ1-6,.,TGTGCCAGCAGCCCCGAAGGACGGTACTATAATTCACCCCTCCACTTT,CASSPEGRYYNSPLHF
TRBV28,.,TRBJ2-1,.,TGTGCCAGTGAATTTAGCTCGAGCTCCTACAATGAGCAGTTCTTC,CASEFSSSSYNEQFF
TRBV6-1,TRBD2,TRBJ2-7,once,TGTGCCAGCAGTGATGGTGGACTAGGGGCGTACGAGCAGTACTTC,CASSDGGLGAYEQYF
TRBV4-1,TRBD2,TRBJ2-2,.,TGCGCCAGCAGCCAAGCACCCCTTCTGTTTAGGACCAGCGGGGGAGACGGGGAGCTGTTTTTT,CASSQAPLLFRTSGGDGELFF
TRBV28,TRBD2,TRBJ2-3,once,TGTGCCAGCAGTTCCTCAACTAGCGGGAGGGTTATTGAGCAGTATTTT,CASSSSTSGRVIEQYF
TRBV9,.,TRBJ2-4,.,TGTGCCAGCAGCGTAGCGCAGGGAAACATTCAGTACTTC,CASSVAQGNIQYF
TRBV7-9,.,TRBJ1-3,.,TGTGCCAGCAGCTTAGGGGTATCGGGAAACACCATATATTTT,CASSLGVSGNTIYF
TRBV18,.,TRBJ2-7,.,TGTGCCAGCTCACCGCAGGGTCCGGTTTACGAGCAGTACTTC,CASSPQGPVYEQYF
TRBV7-9,.,TRBJ1-3,.,TGTGCCAGCAGCTCAGTCTCTGGAAACACCATATATTTT,CASSSVSGNTIYF
TRBV9,.,TRBJ1-3,.,TGTGCCAGCAGCGGCCCGCCGGGGGGCACCATATATTTT,CASSGPPGGTIYF
TRBV5-6,TRBD1,TRBJ1-1,.,TGTGCCAGCAGCCTCTGGGACAGGGACACTGAAGCTTTCTTT,CASSLWDRDTEAFF
TRBV11-2,.,TRBJ2-5,once,TGTGCCAGCAGCCCGCGCTTGGCGGGAGAGACCCAGTACTTC,CASSPRLAGETQYF
TRBV28,.,TRBJ1-2,.,TGTGCCAGCAGCGTTCCGGCAGGGCATGGCTACACCTTC,CASSVPAGHGYTF
TRBV4-2,.,TRBJ2-7,.,TGTGCCAGCAGCCAAGAGGGAGTGGGCCCCTACGAGCAGTACTTC,CASSQEGVGPYEQYF
TRBV6-1,.,TRBJ2-7,.,TGTGCCAGCAGCGTTGGACCGAACTCACCCCACGAGCAGTACTTC,CASSVGPNSPHEQYF
TRBV28,TRBD1,TRBJ1-5,.,TGTGCCAGCAGTTTCTTCTATCGACAGGGTCGGACAGGTCAGCCCCAGCATTTT,CASSFFYRQGRTGQPQHF
TRBV29-1,TRBD2,TRBJ2-3,.,TGCAGCGTTGAAGGGCTAGCGGGCGCAGATACGCAGTATTTT,CSVEGLAGADTQYF
TRBV7-9,TRBD2,TRBJ2-1,.,TGTGCCAGCAGCGCACCTAGCGGTTCCTACAATGAGCAGTTCTTC,CASSAPSGSYNEQFF
TRBV9,TRBD2,TRBJ2-3,.,TGTGCCAGCAGTGAGATGGGACTAGCTGGGACAAGTACGCAGTATTTT,CASSEMGLAGTSTQYF
TRBV4-3,.,TRBJ1-1,few,TGCGCCAGCAGCCAAGTCAGGGCTCAGAACACTGAAGCTTTCTTT,CASSQVRAQNTEAFF
TRBV5-1,.,TRBJ1-1,once,TGCGCCAGCAGCTTGTTCAGAACGAACACTGAAGCTTTCTTT,CASSLFRTNTEAFF
TRBV7-3,.,TRBJ2-5,.,TGTGCCAGCAGTCGAGGGGCCACAGAGACCCAGTACTTC,CASSRGATETQYF
TRBV5-4,TRBD2,TRBJ2-3,.,TGTGCCAGCAGCTTGGGAGGGGCCGGGGGGACAGATACGCAGTATTTT,CASSLGGAGGTDTQYF
TRBV5-1,TRBD2,TRBJ2-1,.,TGCGCCAGCAGCTCTACTAGCGGGAGGACATATGAGCAGTTCTTC,CASSSTSGRTYEQFF
TRBV7-2,.,TRBJ1-5,few,TGTGCCAGCAGCCCCCCCGGCCAGCCCCAGCATTTT,CASSPPGQPQHF
TRBV5-1,.,TRBJ2-7,.,TGCGCCAGCAGCTGGATTGGACAACCGGGGCTGGACGAGCAGTACTTC,CASSWIGQPGLDEQYF
TRBV10-3,.,TRBJ2-5,.,TGTGCCATCAGGGGGACGGGGGAGGAGACCCAGTACTTC,CAIRGTGEETQYF
TRBV5-5,.,TRBJ1-4,.,TGTGCCAGCAGCTTGAGCCGGGTCGGAAATAAGGGGATTCTGTTTTTT,CASSLSRVGNKGILFF
TRBV27,.,TRBJ2-1,.,TGTGCCAGCAGCTTCTCGTACGGCCCCCCTTACAATGAGCAGTTCTTC,CASSFSYGPPYNEQFF
TRBV5-1,.,TRBJ2-2,.,TGCGCCAGCAGCTTCCAGGATACCGGGGAGCTGTTTTTT,CASSFQDTGELFF
TRBV9,.,TRBJ1-1,.,TGTGCCAGCACCCGCGGGAGATTGAACACTGAAGCTTTCTTT,CASTRGRLNTEAFF
TRBV19,.,TRBJ1-5,.,TGTGCCAGTAGTCTGAGCGTCCAGCCCCAGCATTTT,CASSLSVQPQHF
TRBV30,TRBD1,TRBJ2-1,.,TGTGCCTGGAGGGGTAAGGACAGGGGGTCCTACAATGAGCAGTTCTTC,CAWRGKDRGSYNEQFF
TRBV29-1,.,TRBJ1-2,.,TGCAGCGCCCGAACGACTCGGGACTATGGCTACACCTTC,CSARTTRDYGYTF
TRBV5-1,.,TRBJ2-7,.,TGCGCCAGCAGCGTCGGACTTTCTTACCGCTCCTACGAGCAGTACTTC,CASSVGLSYRSYEQYF
TRBV15,.,TRBJ2-1,.,TGTGCCACCAGCGAGCAGGTTTACAATGAGCAGTTCTTC,CATSEQVYNEQFF
TRBV6-6,.,TRBJ1-1,once,TGTGCCAGCAGTCCCGGGCCGACCCTGAACACTGAAGCTTTCTTT,CASSPGPTLNTEAFF
TRBV4-3,.,TRBJ2-7,.,TGCGCCAGCAGCTTATCCCGGGACGGCGCAGTGGACGAGCAGTACTTC,CASSLSRDGAVDEQYF